This T cell receptor beta chain derives from a study of CD8+ T cells in alopecia areata. About the research overall: Tofacitinib was given for 6 to 18 months, then stopped for 6 months. The study, taken as a whole, reports: An increase in clonality over normal scalp was evident in lesional scalp, especially alopecia totalis/universalis.

The CDR3 extends over 13 amino acids. Germline-derived CDR1 and CDR2 are SGHTA and FQGNSA. Trimming removed 4 bases from V and 2 bases from J, with 8 bases in between. Concerning this clone itself: No antigen is known for it.

Sequencing templates came from extracted RNA that was reverse transcribed into cDNA. Generated by immunoSEQ multiplex PCR, the TCRdb table keeps only in-frame clones and is missing some. The profile covers 90,000 to 100,000 clones, with around 38% appearing a single time and around 1.5% taken by the ten largest. Specimens obtained from alopecia areata patients comprised lesional scalp punch biopsies and peripheral blood. The TCR was taken from a human donor with alopecia areata. Material for sequencing was CD4+ T cells sorted from blood. The chain has TRBV7-2 and TRBJ2-5, with D maybe TRBD1 (5 bases). This chain's CDR3 is CASSWGRQETQYF. In DNA form, the CDR3 reads TGTGCCAGCAGCTGGGGCAGGCAAGAGACCCAGTACTTC.